This section outlines one T cell receptor (beta chain) sequence together with its context. Antigen specificity is unknown. This entry comes from a study of cytomegalovirus exposure and HLA in healthy donors. Regarding the study as a whole: High specificity and sensitivity for cytomegalovirus status were reported for the classifier. 150 or so TCR beta chains were listed as cytomegalovirus-associated. Most TCR sequences were rare, but some public TCRs occurred in many donors.

From the 120-subject validation cohort, which was separate from the approximately 670-subject first cohort, the donors were drawn. CDR3 size: 15 residues. The germline V gene encodes CDR1 SNHLY and CDR2 FYNNEI. Trimming cost V 9 bases and J 3 bases, with 20 bases left between them. Sequencing was performed with immunoSEQ multiplex PCR; in TCRdb, only in-frame clones are kept and a portion is missing. The sample yields 95,000 to 150,000 clones, approximately 92% seen once. The sequence derives from a young woman in good health and CMV-seronegative. The sequencing input was PBMCs. V and J are TRBV2 and TRBJ1-1; weak D call: TRBD1 (5 bases). CDR3 region: CARTSLGAKDTEAFF. The CDR3 nucleotides read TGTGCCAGGACTTCCTTAGGGGCTAAGGACACTGAAGCTTTCTTT.